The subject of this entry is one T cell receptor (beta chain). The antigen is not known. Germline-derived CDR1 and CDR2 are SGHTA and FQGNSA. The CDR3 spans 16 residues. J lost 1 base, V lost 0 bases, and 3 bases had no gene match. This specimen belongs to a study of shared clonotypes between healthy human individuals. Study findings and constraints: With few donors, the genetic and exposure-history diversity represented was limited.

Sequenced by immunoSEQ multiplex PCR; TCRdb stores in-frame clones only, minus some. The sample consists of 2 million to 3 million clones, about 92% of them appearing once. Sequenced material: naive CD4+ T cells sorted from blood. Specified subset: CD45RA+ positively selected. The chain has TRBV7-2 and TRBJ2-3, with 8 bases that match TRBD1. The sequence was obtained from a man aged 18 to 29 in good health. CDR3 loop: CASSLAQGGGTDTQYF. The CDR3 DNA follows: TGTGCCAGCAGCTTAGCACAGGGGGGAGGCACAGATACGCAGTATTTT. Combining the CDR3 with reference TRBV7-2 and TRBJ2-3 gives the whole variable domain GAGVSQSPSNKVTEKGKDVELRCDPISGHTALYWYRQSLGQGLEFLIYFQGNSAPDKSGLPSDRFSAERTGGSVSTLTIQRTQQEDSAVYLCASSLAQGGGTDTQYFGPGTRLTVL.